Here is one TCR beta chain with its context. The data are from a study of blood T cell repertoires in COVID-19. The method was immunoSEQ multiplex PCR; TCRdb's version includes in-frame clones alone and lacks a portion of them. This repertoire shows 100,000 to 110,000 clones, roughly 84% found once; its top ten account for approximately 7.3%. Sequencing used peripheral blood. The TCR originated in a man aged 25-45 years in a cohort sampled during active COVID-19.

For the CDR3, the DNA is TGTGCCAGCAGCTTGATTGGGGGGGGGCGAACCACCGGGGAGCTGTTTTTT. Translating it yields CASSLIGGGRTTGELFF. J is TRBJ2-2 and V is TRBV5-4; D may be TRBD2 (7 bases). The V gene lost 1 base and the J gene lost 4 bases, with 17 bases spanning the gap. Germline CDR1 and CDR2: SGHNT and YYREEE (reference sequence). The CDR3 is 17 amino acids.